This note documents a single T cell receptor beta chain sequence. The antigen it binds to is not known. Base qualities are not recorded, but no much larger clone differs from it by a single base. Looking up the germline V gene (reference sequence) yields CDR1 MNHEY and CDR2 SMNVEV. The CDR3, from cysteine to phenylalanine, totals 13 residues. Kept here is only the CDR3 DNA, which spans 39 bases and is read in frame from base 1. The V end gives up 5 bases and the J end 7 bases, leaving 5 bases in the junction not matched to a gene. The data originate from a study of blood T cell repertoires in COVID-19 (dated by TCRdb to the early 2020s). The study in broad terms: The collaborator samples originated in the United States, Italy and Spain and spanned the acute and convalescent phases of COVID-19. Deeply sampled blood TCRbeta repertoires from subjects exposed to, actively infected with, or recovered from COVID-19 were included in the dataset. HLA class I and class II types, where available, came from metadata supplied by the sample provider rather than from assay-based typing. The sample metadata nearly always contained a de-identified subject ID, COVID-19 status, age in years and sex. The prospective study material was composed of cDNA or gDNA derived from T cells, B-cell-depleted T cells, or PBMCs. The samples were drawn from two sources: the first 160 participants of the ongoing ImmuneRACE study, and fewer than 1,500 subjects contributed by 6 global collaborators. The repertoires were made available in a free public database intended to serve as a resource for research on the immune response to SARS-CoV-2.

Overall study results and their limits: The quantity of clinical and demographic metadata differed by source and by participant and was supplied without curation.

One collaborating source in Seattle enrolled patients during active infection and followed them longitudinally through the course of disease. Whole blood was collected in K2EDTA tubes by collaborating institutions according to the institutions' own protocols. For TCRbeta analysis, collaborator samples were shipped as frozen whole blood, as isolated PBMCs, or as DNA extracted from either sample type. TCRbeta CDR3 regions were amplified from genomic DNA by means of the immunoSEQ Assay, a bias-controlled multiplex PCR. In the authors' own workflow: Nucleated cell counts per sample were estimated from amplification of reference gene primers within the assay. To quantify the absolute abundance of each unique TCRbeta CDR3 rearrangement, sequence reads were collapsed and filtered. Productive Simpson clonality was computed per sample as the square root of Simpson's diversity index over productive rearrangements. TCRdb mirrors the immuneACCESS table, restricted to in-frame sequences. Some clones are absent from its copies; in checked studies, under half trace to an unresolved V gene, and the reason for the others is unknown. V, J and clone size were drawn from that table, and D and trimming were deduced from the DNA. For this sample there are about 300,000 clones; roughly 86% appear just once. 1.8% of the sample belongs to the ten largest clones.

The specimen was peripheral blood. The sequence was obtained from a young woman with COVID-19, enrolled during active disease. The sequence links TRBV27 to TRBJ2-1; TRBD2 agrees with 7 junctional bases. The sequenced DNA: TGTGCCAGCAGTCCGGGGGGAGGGAATGAGCAGTTCTTC. Its translation is CASSPGGGNEQFF.